The sequence of this TCR delta chain was determined in a study of delta chain sequences of gamma delta T cells (dated by TCRdb to about 2017). Worth noting for this clone: This receptor's antigen is unknown. Per-nucleotide qualities are absent, and no much larger clonotype sits a single base away.

Receptor libraries were prepared by 5' RACE. TCRdb names Illumina MiSeq as the instrument used. Clone calls in TCRdb were regenerated from the public reads with CATT, after which identical DNA sequences shared one row. For this sample there are around 670 delta-chain clones; 35% to 40% appear just once. The ten largest make up about 47% of the sample. For this chain, trimming is 1 base at the V end and 2 bases at the J end, and the number of junction bases without a gene match is 29. Including the terminal cysteine and phenylalanine, the CDR3 comprises 26 residues. The entry retains the CDR3 DNA only, 78 bases that are in frame from base 1. The germline V gene specifies GEAIGNYY as CDR1 and EKD as CDR2.

The sequencing sample was made of either unsorted cells or a sorted T cell fraction (not recorded which). The rearrangement combines TRDV2 with TRDJ3, with 9 bases matching TRDD3. This TCR came from a human donor in good health. CDR3 region: CACDTIGRPYYLTGGMSPWDTRQMFF. The sequenced DNA: TGTGCCTGTGACACTATTGGTCGGCCTTATTACCTGACTGGGGGAATGAGTCCCTGGGACACCCGACAGATGTTTTTC.